These T cell receptor beta chains were read from a single sample in a study of blood T cell repertoires in COVID-19. Sequencing used immunoSEQ multiplex PCR; TCRdb keeps in-frame clones, though not all of them. The sample lists about 250,000 clones; approximately 92% were seen once. Sequences were obtained from PBMCs or T cells enriched from blood (not recorded which). The source of these receptors is a woman under 30 who had recovered from COVID-19. The CDR3 runs from the conserved cysteine through the conserved F or W. D genes are given only for firm matches. Not all rows give a size; the values are once, few, many and, for expanded clones, a class.

J | size | D | V | CDR3 | DNA
TRBJ1-5 | . | TRBD1 | TRBV2 | CASSEAITGANSNQPQHF | TGTGCCAGCAGTGAAGCTATTACAGGGGCCAATAGCAATCAGCCCCAGCATTTT
TRBJ2-6 | . | TRBD1 | TRBV19 | CASSTHVSTGGFGANVLTF | TGTGCCAGTAGTACACACGTATCGACAGGGGGCTTTGGGGCCAACGTCCTGACTTTC
TRBJ1-1 | . | TRBD1 | TRBV28 | CASSPWTGPTILAFF | TGTGCCAGCAGTCCATGGACAGGGCCCACGATCCTGGCTTTCTTT
TRBJ2-5 | once | TRBD2 | TRBV11-2 | CASSRSGGQETQYF | TGTGCCAGCAGCCGTAGCGGGGGACAAGAGACCCAGTACTTC
TRBJ2-1 | . | TRBD1 | TRBV6-5 | CAQGRGTGSEQFF | TGTGCGCAGGGAAGGGGGACAGGGAGTGAGCAGTTCTTC
TRBJ1-1 | once | . | TRBV5-1 | CASSLSGKNTEAFF | TGCGCCAGCAGCTTGTCTGGCAAGAACACTGAAGCTTTCTTT
TRBJ2-3 | . | TRBD2 | TRBV13 | CASSSPTSGGEDTQYF | TGTGCCAGCAGCTCCCCTACTAGCGGGGGGGAAGATACGCAGTATTTT
TRBJ2-7 | . | . | TRBV2 | CASRGRSRGDYEQYF | TGTGCCAGCAGAGGAAGATCCAGGGGTGACTACGAGCAGTACTTC
TRBJ2-7 | . | TRBD1 | TRBV19 | CASSRGTENYEQYF | TGTGCCAGTAGTAGAGGGACAGAGAACTACGAGCAGTACTTC
TRBJ1-5 | . | TRBD1 | TRBV2 | CASTAGTGGQPQHF | TGTGCCAGCACTGCCGGGACAGGGGGTCAGCCCCAGCATTTT
TRBJ1-6 | . | . | TRBV14 | CASSQGSSYNSPLHF | TGTGCCAGCAGCCAAGGCAGTTCCTATAATTCACCCCTCCACTTT
TRBJ1-2 | . | TRBD1 | TRBV5-1 | CASRQQGAGGYTF | TGCGCCAGCAGACAGCAGGGGGCTGGAGGCTACACCTTC
TRBJ2-6 | . | . | TRBV5-8 | CASSLRGTGANVLTF | TGTGCCAGCAGCTTAAGGGGAACTGGGGCCAACGTCCTGACTTTC
TRBJ1-1 | . | . | TRBV9 | CASSGREENTEAFF | TGTGCCAGCAGCGGTAGGGAGGAGAACACTGAAGCTTTCTTT
TRBJ2-1 | . | TRBD1 | TRBV18 | CASSSWDSRYNEQFF | TGTGCCAGCTCATCTTGGGACAGCCGATACAATGAGCAGTTCTTC
TRBJ2-3 | . | TRBD1 | TRBV15 | CATRHHRGGTDTQYF | TGTGCCACCAGACACCACAGGGGCGGGACAGATACGCAGTATTTT
TRBJ1-6 | . | TRBD1 | TRBV28 | CASSIDRGNSPLHF | TGTGCCAGCAGTATCGACAGGGGCAATTCACCCCTCCACTTT
TRBJ2-2 | once | . | TRBV14 | CASSQVNGANTGELFF | TGTGCCAGCAGCCAAGTCAACGGAGCGAACACCGGGGAGCTGTTTTTT
TRBJ1-2 | . | TRBD1 | TRBV3-1/TRBV3-2 | CASSQFQGVLSYGYTF | TGTGCCAGCAGCCAATTCCAGGGGGTACTAAGCTATGGCTACACCTTC
TRBJ1-5 | . | . | TRBV6-5 | CASRPTRENQPQHF | TGTGCCAGCAGACCCACCCGGGAAAATCAGCCCCAGCATTTT
TRBJ1-2 | . | TRBD1 | TRBV9 | CASSPGGQVGGYTF | TGTGCCAGCAGCCCCGGAGGACAGGTTGGTGGCTACACCTTC
TRBJ2-7 | . | . | TRBV7-6 | CASSLLTGPSYEQYF | TGTGCCAGCAGCTTACTAACGGGTCCCTCCTACGAGCAGTACTTC
TRBJ2-1 | . | . | TRBV4-2 | CASSQGDSPGNEQFF | TGTGCCAGCAGCCAAGGGGACTCCCCGGGGAATGAGCAGTTCTTC
TRBJ2-3 | . | TRBD2 | TRBV5-1 | CASSLTSGTDTQYF | TGCGCCAGCAGCTTGACTAGCGGCACAGATACGCAGTATTTT
TRBJ1-1 | . | . | TRBV7-3 | CASSSDRNTEAFF | TGTGCCAGCAGCTCCGACAGGAACACTGAAGCTTTCTTT
TRBJ1-2 | . | TRBD1 | TRBV7-9 | CASSLSGTGQTRNYGYTF | TGTGCCAGCAGCTTATCCGGGACAGGGCAGACTCGTAACTATGGCTACACCTTC
TRBJ1-4 | . | TRBD1 | TRBV27 | CASSSPGQADEKLFF | TGTGCCAGCAGTTCACCGGGACAGGCGGATGAAAAACTGTTTTTT
TRBJ2-5 | . | TRBD1 | TRBV7-9 | CASSRFGTEVETQYF | TGTGCCAGCAGCCGGTTTGGGACAGAAGTGGAGACCCAGTACTTC
TRBJ2-1 | . | TRBD1 | TRBV15 | CATATGTGVYNEQFF | TGTGCCACAGCAACCGGGACAGGGGTTTACAATGAGCAGTTCTTC
TRBJ1-1 | once | . | TRBV6-1 | CASSEAFQGGEAFF | TGTGCCAGCAGTGAAGCGTTTCAGGGAGGTGAAGCTTTCTTT
TRBJ2-5 | . | TRBD2 | TRBV7-6 | CASSSSLAGATQYF | TGTGCCAGCAGCTCTTCCTTAGCGGGAGCGACCCAGTACTTC
TRBJ2-7 | . | . | TRBV2 | CASMGGPSYEQYF | TGTGCCAGCATGGGAGGTCCCTCCTACGAGCAGTACTTC
TRBJ2-3 | . | TRBD2 | TRBV6-2/TRBV6-3 | CASSYPIAGGPADTQYF | TGTGCCAGCAGTTACCCCATAGCGGGGGGGCCGGCAGATACGCAGTATTTT
TRBJ2-7 | once | . | TRBV7-9 | CASSPNQGGEQYF | TGTGCCAGCAGCCCGAATCAGGGAGGCGAGCAGTACTTC
TRBJ1-2 | few | . | TRBV2 | CASSEMGDPRGYTF | TGTGCCAGCAGTGAAATGGGCGACCCTCGTGGCTACACCTTC